The 21 T cell receptor beta chains below come from one sample, sequenced in a study of T cells expressing NK-cell markers. TCRdb re-called the 5' RACE reads and shows each CDR3 protein once, DNA omitted. This table lists roughly 390,000 distinct CDR3 sequences. The sequenced material came from blood T cells: a sorted CD56 or NKG2C T cell subset, CD4+ or CD8+ T cells, or bulk PBMC T cells (not recorded which). Receptors originate from a woman aged 45 to 65 in good health.

The chain joins TRBV29-1 to TRBJ2-5; the TCRdb call, TRBD2, lacks DNA for checking. The CDR3 runs 14 residues. CDR1 SQVTM and CDR2 ANQGSEA come from the germline V gene. The chain's CDR3 is CSVPGLAGEETQYF.

The chain is built from TRBV3-1 and TRBJ2-5; TCRdb picks TRBD1, but there is no DNA to check that call. The germline V gene has CDR1 LGHDT and CDR2 YNNKEL (reference sequence). This CDR3 has 14 amino acids. CDR3 in amino acids: CASSQGPDRETQYF.

The J gene is TRBJ2-1, the V gene TRBV6-4; TCRdb names TRBD2, which stays unverified in the absence of DNA. This CDR3 is 14 amino acids long. CDR1 is MRHNA, CDR2 SNTAGT, per germline. The CDR3 loop reads CASSVGGGDNEQFF.

CDR3 residues: CASSIIFGLGGDSNQPQHF. The chain is built from TRBV19 and TRBJ1-5; there is no DNA to check the TCRdb D call of TRBD1. This CDR3 comprises 19 residues. CDR1 is LNHDA, CDR2 SQIVND, per germline (reference sequence).

The rearrangement uses TRBV7-8 and TRBJ2-1. Per germline, CDR1 SGHVS and CDR2 FQNEAQ. The CDR3 covers 17 residues. CDR3 residues: CASSLDFGRQTYNEQFF.

V usage is TRBV14 and J usage is TRBJ2-6; TCRdb outputs TRBD2, but without DNA this stays unchecked. Germline V gene lookup returns CDR1 SGHDN and CDR2 FVKESK. The CDR3 covers 17 residues. CDR3 loop: CASSQLAGGSGANVLTF.

The chain uses TRBV6-2 or TRBV6-3 and TRBJ2-7; the D call from TCRdb, TRBD2, cannot be confirmed without DNA. Germline-derived CDR1 and CDR2 are MNHEY and SVGEGT. This CDR3 is 16 amino acids long. The CDR3: CASKAEGTSGTYEQYF.

This chain links TRBV12-3 or TRBV12-4 with TRBJ2-1; with no DNA, the TCRdb D assignment of TRBD2 cannot be verified. The CDR3 totals 15 residues. CDR3 protein: CASSRGREGRVEQFF.

The V call is TRBV18, the J call TRBJ1-1; TCRdb designates TRBD1, a call that cannot be tested without DNA. The length of the CDR3 is 13 residues. Per germline, CDR1 KGHSH and CDR2 LQKENI. This CDR3 reads CASSRLQGPEAFF.

This chain uses TRBV5-1 with TRBJ2-1; absent DNA, TCRdb's TRBD2 call cannot be checked. Germline-derived CDR1 and CDR2 are SGHRS and YFSETQ. This CDR3 is 19 amino acids long. The chain's CDR3 is CASSLAGPSVGTGAGEQFF.

V and J are TRBV5-6 and TRBJ2-2; the TCRdb call, TRBD1, lacks DNA for checking. CDR3 length: 14 residues. The germline V gene encodes CDR1 SGHDT and CDR2 YYEEEE. CDR3 loop: CASALTGYTGELFF.

The chain carries TRBV4-1 and TRBJ2-2. The germline CDR1 and CDR2 sequences are MGHRA and YSYEKL. The CDR3 is 15 amino acids. The CDR3 loop is CASTGWSANTGELFF.

The rearrangement joins TRBV11-2 to TRBJ2-3; the TRBD1 assignment by TCRdb is unverifiable without DNA. This CDR3 comprises 15 residues. CDR1 and CDR2 from the germline V gene are SGHAT and FQNNGV. The CDR3 sequence: CASTPFTGITDTQYF.

The genes are TRBV25-1 and TRBJ2-7; TCRdb calls TRBD1, which cannot be checked without DNA. CDR1 and CDR2 (germline): MGHDK, SYGVNS. This CDR3 spans 13 amino acids. The CDR3 protein is CASSYPGGYEQYF.

The chain has TRBV4-1 and TRBJ2-2; with no DNA, the TCRdb D assignment of TRBD2 cannot be verified. CDR3 length: 15 residues. Germline CDR1 MGHRA, CDR2 YSYEKL. CDR3 loop: CASSASGMNTGELFF.

The J gene is TRBJ1-2, the V gene TRBV12-3 or TRBV12-4; with no DNA, the TCRdb D assignment of TRBD1 cannot be verified. The CDR3 covers 14 residues. The CDR3 sequence is CASGGTPFNYGYTF.

This rearrangement joins TRBV2 to TRBJ1-1. The CDR3 is 13 residues long. Germline loops: CDR1 SNHLY, CDR2 FYNNEI. CDR3 sequence reads: CASSKGMNTEAFF.

V usage is TRBV14 and J usage is TRBJ2-5; without DNA, the TCRdb call of TRBD1 cannot be checked. Germline CDR1 reads SGHDN; CDR2 reads FVKESK. There are 15 residues in the CDR3. CDR3 region: CASSLNRGPEETQYF.

This chain links TRBV12-5 with TRBJ2-1; TCRdb lists TRBD2, though no DNA is available to test this call. From germline, CDR1 is LGHNT and CDR2 FRNRAP. This CDR3 region has 17 residues. CDR3 sequence reads: CASGFTIGLAGDNEQFF.

V usage is TRBV28 and J usage is TRBJ1-1. The germline V gene has CDR1 MDHEN and CDR2 SYDVKM. The CDR3 extends over 11 amino acids. The CDR3 protein is CASSLNAEAFF.

The chain recombines TRBV20-1 with TRBJ1-1. Germline CDR1 and CDR2: DFQATT and SNEGSKA (reference sequence). The CDR3 extends over 13 amino acids. The CDR3 region is CSARGRGNPEAFF.